These 12 T cell receptor beta chains were sequenced from one sample in a study of blood T cell repertoires in COVID-19. Measured with immunoSEQ multiplex PCR; TCRdb has only the in-frame clones, and not every one. The table includes 150,000 to 200,000 clones, 89% detected once. The sample taken for sequencing was peripheral blood. The receptors derive from a man aged 55 to 70 with acute or convalescent COVID-19.

The chain links TRBV27 to TRBJ1-6; TRBD1 is a possible D gene (5 bases). The CDR3 is 14 residues long. Germline CDR1 reads MNHEY; CDR2 reads SMNVEV (reference sequence). Deletions cut 3 bases from V and 9 bases from J, with 12 bases between. The CDR3 DNA reads as TGTGCCAGCAGTTTTGGGGGGAGTGGTTCACCCCTCCACTTT. This sequence encodes CASSFGGSGSPLHF.

The chain combines TRBV5-1 with TRBJ2-1; 9 bases line up with TRBD1. Per germline, CDR1 SGHRS and CDR2 YFSETQ. After removal of 2 bases from V and 9 bases from J, the junction contained 6 bases not matched to a gene. The CDR3 covers 14 residues. The CDR3 DNA is TGCGCCAGCAGCTTTAAACAGGGGGCCGGTGAGCAGTTCTTC. Residues: CASSFKQGAGEQFF.

This sequence joins TRBV11-2 and TRBJ1-6; the D gene is possibly TRBD1 (6 bases). Germline CDR1 reads SGHAT; CDR2 reads FQNNGV. The CDR3 contains 15 residues. The V end was cut by 5 bases, the J end by 6 bases, with 14 bases between. The CDR3 DNA follows: TGTGCCAGCAGCAAACAGGGTAGAGTTAATTCACCCCTCCACTTT. Protein product: CASSKQGRVNSPLHF.

The V call is TRBV7-6, the J call TRBJ2-2; D gene ambiguous. Germline CDR1 is SGHVS and CDR2 is FNYEAQ. V gave up 5 bases and J gave up 0 bases, with 10 bases separating them. This CDR3 contains 15 residues. CDR3: CASSPTIANTGELFF. CDR3 coding DNA: TGTGCCAGCAGCCCGACAATAGCGAACACCGGGGAGCTGTTTTTT.

A few counts support this clone. The rearrangement uses TRBV5-1 and TRBJ2-7; the match to TRBD2 covers 7 bases. The CDR3 length is 14 residues. The germline CDR1 and CDR2 sequences are SGHRS and YFSETQ. With 5 bases clipped from V and 0 bases from J, the junction kept 5 bases outside the gene matches. CDR3 nucleotide sequence: TGCGCCAGCAGTCGAGCGGGGCTCTCCTACGAGCAGTACTTC. Translation gives CASSRAGLSYEQYF.

The J gene is TRBJ1-1, the V gene TRBV5-6; TRBD1 might be the D (6 bases). CDR3 length: 14 residues. The V gene lost 5 bases and the J gene lost 4 bases, with 15 bases spanning the gap. Germline CDR1 SGHDT, CDR2 YYEEEE. CDR3 in amino acids: CASSSYRVTTEAFF. CDR3 nucleotide sequence: TGTGCCAGCAGTAGCTACAGGGTAACCACTGAAGCTTTCTTT.

The rearrangement links TRBV7-2 to TRBJ1-5; D is undetermined. The V gene's germline CDR1 is SGHTA and CDR2 FQGNSA. This CDR3 is 14 amino acids long. Trimming left V 0 bases short and J 3 bases short, with 6 bases between. Here the CDR3 DNA reads TGTGCCAGCAGCTTAGCGGAGGCCAATCAGCCCCAGCATTTT. This sequence encodes CASSLAEANQPQHF.

The rearrangement uses TRBV18 and TRBJ1-4, with 9 bases lining up with TRBD1. Germline CDR1 is KGHSH and CDR2 is LQKENI. The CDR3 runs 15 residues. V shed 6 bases, J shed 8 bases, and the junction held 10 bases outside the gene matches. The CDR3 DNA reads TGTGCCAGCTCGAGCCGGGACAGGGAGGGAGAAAAACTGTTTTTT. Its translation: CASSSRDREGEKLFF.

The chain links TRBV19 to TRBJ1-5; D unresolved. The ends were cut back, 4 bases at V and 3 bases at J, with 10 bases in the middle. Germline values: CDR1 LNHDA, CDR2 SQIVND (reference sequence). This CDR3 spans 14 amino acids. In nucleotides, the CDR3 is TGTGCCAGTAGTAAGCGGTCGGACAATCAGCCCCAGCATTTT. Translated, it gives CASSKRSDNQPQHF.

This chain uses TRBV24-1 with TRBJ2-1; D may be TRBD2 (6 bases). The germline CDR1 and CDR2 sequences are KGHDR and SFDVKD. The CDR3 has 16 residues. Trimming left V 8 bases short and J 7 bases short, with 23 bases between. This CDR3 is CATISSGDPLTNEQFF. In nucleotides, the CDR3 is TGTGCCACCATTTCATCGGGAGATCCCCTGACGAATGAGCAGTTCTTC.

The chain is built from TRBV4-3 and TRBJ1-2, with 7 positions matching TRBD1. CDR1 LGHNA and CDR2 YSLEER come from the germline V gene. CDR3 length: 15 residues. The V segment lost 6 bases and the J segment 2 bases; nucleotides outside the gene matches: 9. CDR3 DNA: TGCGCCAGCAGTCGCGGATTGACAGGGAACTATGGCTACACCTTC. Amino acid sequence: CASSRGLTGNYGYTF.

The chain employs TRBV24-1 and TRBJ1-2; 9 bases are shared with TRBD1. The CDR3 length is 15 residues. V trimming: 4 bases; J trimming: 6 bases; junction bases outside the gene matches: 8. Germline V gene sequence: CDR1 KGHDR, CDR2 SFDVKD. CDR3 sequence (DNA): TGTGCCACCAGTGACCCCATGACAGGGGGAAATGGCTACACCTTC. Its translation is CATSDPMTGGNGYTF.